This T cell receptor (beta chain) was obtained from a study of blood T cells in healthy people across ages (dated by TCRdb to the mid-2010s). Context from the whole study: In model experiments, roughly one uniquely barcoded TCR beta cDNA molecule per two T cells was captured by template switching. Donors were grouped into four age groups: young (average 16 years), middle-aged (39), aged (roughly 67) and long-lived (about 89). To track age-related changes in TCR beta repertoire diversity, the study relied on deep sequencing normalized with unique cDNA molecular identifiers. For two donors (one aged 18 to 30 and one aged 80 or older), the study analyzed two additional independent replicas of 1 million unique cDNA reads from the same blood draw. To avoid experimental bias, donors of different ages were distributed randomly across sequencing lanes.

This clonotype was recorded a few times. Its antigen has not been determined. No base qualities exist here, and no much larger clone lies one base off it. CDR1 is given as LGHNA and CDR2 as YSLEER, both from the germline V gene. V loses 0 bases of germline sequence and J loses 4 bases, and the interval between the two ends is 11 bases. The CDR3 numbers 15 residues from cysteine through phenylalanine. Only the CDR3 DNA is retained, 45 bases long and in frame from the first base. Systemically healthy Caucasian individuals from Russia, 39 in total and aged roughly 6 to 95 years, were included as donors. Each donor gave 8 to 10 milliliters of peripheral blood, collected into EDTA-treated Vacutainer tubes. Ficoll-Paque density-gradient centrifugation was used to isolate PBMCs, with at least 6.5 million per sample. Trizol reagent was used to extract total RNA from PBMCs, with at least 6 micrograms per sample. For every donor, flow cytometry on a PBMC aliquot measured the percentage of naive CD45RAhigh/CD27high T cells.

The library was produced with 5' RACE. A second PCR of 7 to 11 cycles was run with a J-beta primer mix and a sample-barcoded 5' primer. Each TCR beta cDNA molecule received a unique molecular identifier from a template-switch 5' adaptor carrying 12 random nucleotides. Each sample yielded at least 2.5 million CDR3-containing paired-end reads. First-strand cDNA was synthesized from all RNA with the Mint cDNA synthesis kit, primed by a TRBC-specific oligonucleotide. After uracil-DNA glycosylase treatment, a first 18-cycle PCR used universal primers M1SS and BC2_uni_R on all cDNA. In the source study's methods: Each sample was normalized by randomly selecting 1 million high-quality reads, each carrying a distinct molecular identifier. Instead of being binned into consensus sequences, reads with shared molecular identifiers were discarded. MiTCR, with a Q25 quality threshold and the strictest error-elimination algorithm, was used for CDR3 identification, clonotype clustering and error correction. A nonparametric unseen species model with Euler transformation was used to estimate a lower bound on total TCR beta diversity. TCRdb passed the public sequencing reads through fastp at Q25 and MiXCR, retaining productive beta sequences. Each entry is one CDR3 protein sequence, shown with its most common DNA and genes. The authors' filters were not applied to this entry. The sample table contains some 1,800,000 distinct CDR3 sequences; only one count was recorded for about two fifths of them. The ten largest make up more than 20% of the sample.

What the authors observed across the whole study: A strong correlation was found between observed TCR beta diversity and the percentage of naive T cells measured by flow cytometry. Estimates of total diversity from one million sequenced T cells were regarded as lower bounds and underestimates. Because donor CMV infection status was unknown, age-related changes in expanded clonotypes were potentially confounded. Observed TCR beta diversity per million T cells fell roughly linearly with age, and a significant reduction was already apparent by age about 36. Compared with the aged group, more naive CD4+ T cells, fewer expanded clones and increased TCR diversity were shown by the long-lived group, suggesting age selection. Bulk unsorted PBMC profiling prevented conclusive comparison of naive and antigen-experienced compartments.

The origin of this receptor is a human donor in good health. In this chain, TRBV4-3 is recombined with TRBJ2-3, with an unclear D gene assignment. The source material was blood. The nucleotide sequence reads TGCGCCAGCAGCCAAGAACGGCTAGGTGCAGATACGCAGTATTTT. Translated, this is CASSQERLGADTQYF.